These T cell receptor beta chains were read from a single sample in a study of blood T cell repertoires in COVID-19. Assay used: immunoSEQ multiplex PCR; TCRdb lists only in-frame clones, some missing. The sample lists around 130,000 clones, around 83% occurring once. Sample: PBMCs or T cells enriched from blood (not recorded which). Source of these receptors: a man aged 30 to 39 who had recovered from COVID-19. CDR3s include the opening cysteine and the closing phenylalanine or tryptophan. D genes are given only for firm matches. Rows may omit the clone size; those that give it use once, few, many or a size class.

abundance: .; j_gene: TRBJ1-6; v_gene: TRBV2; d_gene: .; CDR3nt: TGTGTTTCGGCGACAGGTCCTTCACCCCTCCACTTT; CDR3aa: CVSATGPSPLHF
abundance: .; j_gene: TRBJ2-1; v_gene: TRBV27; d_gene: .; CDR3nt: TGTGCCAGCAGTTTCCTCGTCGCGAATGAGCAGTTCTTC; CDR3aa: CASSFLVANEQFF
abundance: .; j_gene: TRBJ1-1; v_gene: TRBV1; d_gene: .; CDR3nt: TGCACCAGCAGCCAGGGTCCTCAGACAGGGATTTCTTTCTTT; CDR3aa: CTSSQGPQTGISFF
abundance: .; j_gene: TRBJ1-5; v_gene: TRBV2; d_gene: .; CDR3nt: TGTGCCAGCAGGGAGAGGCCAGCGGCTAGCAATCAGCCCCAGCATTTT; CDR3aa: CASRERPAASNQPQHF
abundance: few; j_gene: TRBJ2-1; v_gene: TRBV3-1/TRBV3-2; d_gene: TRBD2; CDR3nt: TGTGCCAGCAGTTCTAGCGGCCCGAGCTCCTACAATGAGCAGTTCTTC; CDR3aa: CASSSSGPSSYNEQFF
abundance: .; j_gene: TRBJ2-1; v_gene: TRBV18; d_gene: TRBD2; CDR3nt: TGTGCCAGCTCACCACCAGGGACTAGCAGTTACAATGAGCAGTTCTTC; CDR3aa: CASSPPGTSSYNEQFF
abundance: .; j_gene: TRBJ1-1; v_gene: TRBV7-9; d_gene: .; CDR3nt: TGTGCCAGCAGCTTAGAGTCACTCGGGGGCACTGAAGCTTTCTTT; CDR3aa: CASSLESLGGTEAFF
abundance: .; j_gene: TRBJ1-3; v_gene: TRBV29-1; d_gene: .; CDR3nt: TGCAGCGTTGACAGAAATCGGGACTACTCTGGAAACACCATATATTTT; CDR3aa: CSVDRNRDYSGNTIYF
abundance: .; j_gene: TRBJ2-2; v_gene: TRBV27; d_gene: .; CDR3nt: TGTGCCAGCAGTCCCCCGTGGGGGCAGAACACCGGGGAGCTGTTTTTT; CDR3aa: CASSPPWGQNTGELFF
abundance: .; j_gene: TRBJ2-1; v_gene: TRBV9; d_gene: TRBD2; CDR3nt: TGTGCCAGCAGCGGAATAGCGGGGTGGAACAATGAGCAGTTCTTC; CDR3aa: CASSGIAGWNNEQFF
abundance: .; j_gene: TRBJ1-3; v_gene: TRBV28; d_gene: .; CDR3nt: TGTGCCAGCAGTTTCCCCAGGGAACGCTCTGGAAACACCATATATTTT; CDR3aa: CASSFPRERSGNTIYF
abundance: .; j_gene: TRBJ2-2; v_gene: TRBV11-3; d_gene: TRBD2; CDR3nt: TGTGCCAGCAGCCCCGGGACTAGCGGGAGGGCCGGGGAGCTGTTTTTT; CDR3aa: CASSPGTSGRAGELFF
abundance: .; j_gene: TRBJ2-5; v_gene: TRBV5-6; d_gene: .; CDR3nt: TGTGCCAGCAAGCCCCAGGGTTGGAAAGAGACCCAGTACTTC; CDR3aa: CASKPQGWKETQYF
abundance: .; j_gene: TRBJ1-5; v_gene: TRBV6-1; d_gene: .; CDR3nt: TGTGCCAGCAGTGAAATACACCAACAGCCCCAGCATTTT; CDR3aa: CASSEIHQQPQHF
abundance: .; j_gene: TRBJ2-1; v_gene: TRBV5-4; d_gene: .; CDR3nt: TGTGCCAGCAGCTTGTACGACGGGGGCAATGAGCAGTTCTTC; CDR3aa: CASSLYDGGNEQFF
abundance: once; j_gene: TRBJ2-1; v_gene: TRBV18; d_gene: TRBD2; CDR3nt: TGTGCCAGCTCACCTCCGGGACTAGCGGGGTACAATGAGCAGTTCTTC; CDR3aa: CASSPPGLAGYNEQFF
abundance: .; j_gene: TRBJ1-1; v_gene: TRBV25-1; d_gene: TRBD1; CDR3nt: TGTGCCAGCAGTGAATCTCCGGGACAGGGAGGCGCTGAAGCTTTCTTT; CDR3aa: CASSESPGQGGAEAFF
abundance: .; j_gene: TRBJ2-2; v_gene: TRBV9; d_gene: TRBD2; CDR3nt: TGTGCCAGCAGCAGGACGACTAGCGGGCTTACCGGGGAGCTGTTTTTT; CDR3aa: CASSRTTSGLTGELFF
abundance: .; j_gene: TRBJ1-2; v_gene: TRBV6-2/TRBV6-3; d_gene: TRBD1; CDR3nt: TGTGCCAGCAGTCCCGGGTGGACAGGGGCCTATAATGGCTACACCTTC; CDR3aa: CASSPGWTGAYNGYTF
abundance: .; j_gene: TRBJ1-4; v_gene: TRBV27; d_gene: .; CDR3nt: TGTGCCAGCAGTTTATCGACAGGACGGGGAAAAACTGTTTTT; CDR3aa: CASSLSTGRGKTVF
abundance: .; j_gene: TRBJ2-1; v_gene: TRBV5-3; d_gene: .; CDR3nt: TGTGCCAGAAGCTTGGTGGGGGGGCGATCCTACAATGAGCAGTTCTTC; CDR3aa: CARSLVGGRSYNEQFF
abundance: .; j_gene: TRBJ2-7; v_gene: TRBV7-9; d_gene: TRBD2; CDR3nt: TGTGCCAGCAGCTTAGCCGGACTAGCGGGATCCCAGTACTTC; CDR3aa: CASSLAGLAGSQYF
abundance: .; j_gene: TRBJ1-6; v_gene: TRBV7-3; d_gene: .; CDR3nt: TGTGCCCGAGCTTCACCCCTCCACTTT; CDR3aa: CARASPLHF
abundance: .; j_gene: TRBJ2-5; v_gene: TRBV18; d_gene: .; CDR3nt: TGTGCCAGCTCCCGTCCCGTCGGGAAATCCCAAGAGACCCAGTACTTC; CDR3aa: CASSRPVGKSQETQYF
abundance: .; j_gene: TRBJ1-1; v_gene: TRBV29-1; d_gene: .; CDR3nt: TGCAGCGTTGAGGGCAGTGATCCTGAAGCTTTCTTT; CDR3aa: CSVEGSDPEAFF
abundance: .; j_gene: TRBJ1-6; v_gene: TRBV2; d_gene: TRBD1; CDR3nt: TGTGCCAGCTCGGACAGGGAGGCGAGGAATTCACCCCTCCACTTT; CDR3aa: CASSDREARNSPLHF
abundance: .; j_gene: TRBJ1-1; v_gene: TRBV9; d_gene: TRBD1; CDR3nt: TGTGCCAGCAGCCCCCGACAGGGGTCAGGTACTGAAGCTTTCTTT; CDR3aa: CASSPRQGSGTEAFF
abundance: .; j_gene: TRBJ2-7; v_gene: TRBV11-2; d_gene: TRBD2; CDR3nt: TGTGCCAGCAGCTTAGTCAGCGGGAGCTCCTACGAGCAGTACTTC; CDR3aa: CASSLVSGSSYEQYF
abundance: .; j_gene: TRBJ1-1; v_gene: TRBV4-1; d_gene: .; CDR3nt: TGCGCCAGCAGCCAAGATACCGATAATTTAGTGGCGGGCACTGAAGCTTTCTTT; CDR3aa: CASSQDTDNLVAGTEAFF
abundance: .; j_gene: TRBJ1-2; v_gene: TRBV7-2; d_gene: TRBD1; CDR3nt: TGTGCCAGCAGCGAGGGGGGGACAGGGCTTTACGGCTACACCTTC; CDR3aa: CASSEGGTGLYGYTF
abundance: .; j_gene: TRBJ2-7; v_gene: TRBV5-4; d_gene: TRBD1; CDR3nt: TGTGCCAGCAGCGGGGACAGGGCCTCGGTCGTGCAGTACTTC; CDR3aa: CASSGDRASVVQYF
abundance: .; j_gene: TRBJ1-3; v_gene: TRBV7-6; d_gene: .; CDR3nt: TGTGCCAGCAGCCAACGATTGCCAGGTGCTGGAAACACCATATATTTT; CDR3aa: CASSQRLPGAGNTIYF
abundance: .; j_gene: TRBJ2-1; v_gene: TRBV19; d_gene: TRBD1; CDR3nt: TGTGCCAGTAGTGTCACCGGGACAGGGTACGGTGAGCAGTTCTTC; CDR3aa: CASSVTGTGYGEQFF